This T cell receptor (beta chain) was found in a study of response to subunit inactivated influenza vaccine. A remark on this clonotype: The antigen is undetermined.

Findings and limits, study-wide: Authors proposed each seasonal influenza vaccination draws in few new T cells.

CDR1 is MGHDK and CDR2 is SYGVNS in the germline V gene. V lost 3 bases to trimming and J lost 4 bases; unmatched junction nucleotides: 5. The CDR3 is made up of 14 amino acids. From the RT-PCR reads, TCRdb called clonotypes with MiXCR, one entry per CDR3 protein. The table lists about 480,000 distinct CDR3 sequences, 13% of them singletons, with roughly 14% in the top ten. Sequenced here: PBMCs from blood, sampled more than 35 days after vaccination. The clonotype comes from a man aged 50-60 years who received an inactivated influenza vaccine. The V gene is TRBV25-1, the J gene TRBJ2-7; TRBD2 agrees at 8 bases. CDR3 nucleotide sequence: TGTGCCAGCAGTGACGCGGGGGGCGCGTACGAGCAGTACTTC. Its translation is CASSDAGGAYEQYF.